One sample yielded the 11 T cell receptor beta chains listed below, sequenced in a study of blood T cell repertoires in COVID-19 (TCRdb year 2020). Library prep was done by the immunoSEQ multiplex PCR assay. Held by TCRdb, this immuneACCESS table contains in-frame sequences only and omits some clones. Under half of the omission traces to an unresolved V gene where checked; the cause of the rest is unknown. The sample records approximately 210,000 clones, around 82% of which are singletons. 3.5% to 4.5% of the sample comes from the top ten. Sequencing was done on a sample of PBMCs or T cells enriched from blood (not recorded which). The receptors here all came from a man younger than 40 with acute COVID-19.

This clone is a singleton in its sample. The V and J genes are TRBV5-4 and TRBJ2-3; the match to TRBD2 covers 8 bases. The germline gives CDR1 SGHNT, CDR2 YYREEE (reference sequence). V trimming: 4 bases; J trimming: 3 bases; junction bases outside the gene matches: 7. The CDR3 runs 15 residues. CDR3 in amino acids: CASSPSSSGTDTQYF. As DNA, the CDR3 is TGTGCCAGCAGCCCAAGCTCTAGCGGGACAGATACGCAGTATTTT.

The CDR3 here is CASSTGGGLYYEQYF. In DNA form, the CDR3 reads TGTGCCAGCAGCACCGGGGGGGGTCTTTACTACGAGCAGTACTTC. The rearrangement links TRBV14 to TRBJ2-7; 8 bases are a match to TRBD2. Losses at the gene ends were 5 bases for V and 3 bases for J; bases not matched to a gene: 9. The CDR3 covers 15 residues. Germline V gene lookup returns CDR1 SGHDN and CDR2 FVKESK.

This chain joins TRBV3-1 (or the pseudogene TRBV3-2) and TRBJ1-2; 8 nucleotides match TRBD1. CDR1 is LGHDT and CDR2 is YNNKEL in the germline V gene (reference sequence). This CDR3 region has 15 residues. The junction had 5 bases not matched to a gene; V was cut back by 2 bases and J by 3 bases. CDR3 sequence: CASSQSTGEYYGYTF. Written as DNA, the CDR3 is TGTGCCAGCAGCCAATCGACAGGGGAGTACTATGGCTACACCTTC.

The chain has TRBV5-1 and TRBJ1-1; D is possibly TRBD1 (6 bases). Germline V gives CDR1 SGHRS, CDR2 YFSETQ. The CDR3 extends over 14 amino acids. Trimming took 1 base from V and 3 from J, leaving 10 bases between them. The CDR3 sequence is CASSLWGPDTEAFF. In DNA, the CDR3 is TGCGCCAGCAGCTTGTGGGGGCCTGACACTGAAGCTTTCTTT.

Note on this clone: This same CDR3 is encoded by further DNA sequences in the sample. This rearrangement joins TRBV9 to TRBJ2-3; D not resolved. The CDR3 sequence is 12 residues long. Trimming cost V 4 bases and J 2 bases, with 5 bases left between them. CDR1 is SGDLS and CDR2 is YYNGEE in the germline V gene. The CDR3 reads CASSPPTDTQYF. DNA for the CDR3: TGTGCCAGCAGCCCTCCCACAGATACGCAGTATTTT.

This clone was seen a few times. The CDR3 region has the DNA TGTGCCAGTCAGACCCGGCCACAGCTATATAGCAATCAGCCCCAGCATTTT. It encodes CASQTRPQLYSNQPQHF. The chain combines TRBV19 with TRBJ1-5, with unresolved D. Germline V gene sequence: CDR1 LNHDA, CDR2 SQIVND (reference sequence). V was cut by 8 bases and J by 0 bases, with 20 bases left in between. This CDR3 region has 17 residues.

The gene calls are TRBV28 and TRBJ1-2; D gene ambiguous. CDR1 and CDR2 from the germline V gene are MDHEN and SYDVKM. V was pared by 1 base and J by 14 bases, with 14 bases between. The CDR3 runs to 12 residues. The CDR3 loop reads CASSLYGSPLTF. CDR3 sequence (DNA): TGTGCCAGCAGTTTATACGGGTCACCCCTAACCTTC.

The V call is TRBV7-6, the J call TRBJ2-7, with 11 bases that match TRBD2. The trim removed 5 bases at V and 6 bases at J, leaving 3 bases unmatched. The germline V gene encodes CDR1 SGHVS and CDR2 FNYEAQ. This CDR3 spans 13 amino acids. The CDR3 is CASSLLAGVEQYF. The CDR3 bases are TGTGCCAGCAGCCTACTAGCGGGGGTCGAGCAGTACTTC. Using reference TRBV7-6 and TRBJ2-7 for the parts outside the CDR3, the full variable domain is GAGVSQSPRYKVTKRGQDVALRCDPISGHVSLYWYRQALGQGPEFLTYFNYEAQQDKSGLPNDRFSAERPEGSISTLTIQRTEQRDSAMYRCASSLLAGVEQYFGPGTRLTVT.

V usage is TRBV3-1 (or the pseudogene TRBV3-2) and J usage is TRBJ2-5; 10 nucleotides match TRBD2. This CDR3 spans 17 amino acids. CDR1 and CDR2 from the germline V gene are LGHDT and YNNKEL (reference sequence). V trimming: 4 bases; J trimming: 1 base; junction bases outside the gene matches: 9. The CDR3 protein is CASSLRSLAGGQETQYF. The CDR3 coding sequence is TGTGCCAGCAGCCTAAGGTCGTTAGCGGGGGGCCAAGAGACCCAGTACTTC.

This clone was observed a single time. The chain links TRBV2 to TRBJ2-7, with D possibly matching TRBD2 (5 bases). Germline V gene sequence: CDR1 SNHLY, CDR2 FYNNEI. This CDR3 has 12 residues. Trimming took 2 bases from V and 12 from J, leaving 14 bases between them. CDR3 amino acids: CASSEPGKLGYF. The CDR3 DNA is TGTGCCAGCAGTGAACCGGGGAAACTAGGGTACTTC.

The V call is TRBV2, the J call TRBJ1-5; D ambiguous. The ends were cut back, 6 bases at V and 9 bases at J, with 15 bases in the middle. Germline V lookup: CDR1 SNHLY, CDR2 FYNNEI. The CDR3 loop spans 13 amino acids. CDR3 region: CASSVEDIGPQHF. DNA of the CDR3: TGTGCCAGCAGCGTCGAAGATATCGGGCCCCAGCATTTT.